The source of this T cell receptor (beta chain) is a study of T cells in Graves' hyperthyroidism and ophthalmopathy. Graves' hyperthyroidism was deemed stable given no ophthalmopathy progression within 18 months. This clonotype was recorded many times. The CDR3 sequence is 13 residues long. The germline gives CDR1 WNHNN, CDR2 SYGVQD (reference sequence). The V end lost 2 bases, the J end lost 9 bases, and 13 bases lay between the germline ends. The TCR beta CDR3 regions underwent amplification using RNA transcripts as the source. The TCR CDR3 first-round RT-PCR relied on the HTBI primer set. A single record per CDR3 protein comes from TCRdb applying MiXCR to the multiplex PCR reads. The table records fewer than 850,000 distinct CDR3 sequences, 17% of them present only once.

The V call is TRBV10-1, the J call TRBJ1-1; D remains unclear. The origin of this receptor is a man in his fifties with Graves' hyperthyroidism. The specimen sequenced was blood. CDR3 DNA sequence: TGCGCCAGCAGTGAGAACACGGCGGTTCAAGCTTTCTTT. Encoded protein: CASSENTAVQAFF.